This TCR beta chain was sequenced for a study of regulatory T cells in long-lasting Graves disease. Across the whole study: Over 5 years of antithyroid drugs with positive TSH receptor antibodies was taken to mean persistent Graves' disease. Whole-study findings and limits: Persistent disease preferred TRBV28, TRBJ1-2 and TRBJ2-5.

Construction of TCR beta libraries relied on iRepertoire HTBI primers and on Arm-PCR targeting CDR3 regions. Original analysis: Identification across samples found about 65 TRBV and approximately 15 TRBJ segments. TCRdb processed the multiplex PCR reads anew with MiXCR; each CDR3 protein has one entry. TCRdb, not the original authors, processed these V and J calls. The data contain hundreds of thousands of distinct CDR3 sequences, 20% of them singletons. Time point given: persistent/refractory GD, antithyroid drugs over 5 years with positive TRAb. TCR sequences were obtained from RNA taken from PBMCs. This CDR3 has 15 amino acids. Per the germline V gene, CDR1 is LGHNA and CDR2 is YNFKEQ. Trimming pared 0 bases from V and 7 bases from J, leaving 13 bases between. A remark on this clonotype: Its antigen is still unknown.

Sequences were derived from peripheral blood mononuclear cells (PBMCs), sampled when the disease was refractory, from a patient treated with antithyroid drugs. This TCR was sampled from a female donor with Graves disease. The rearrangement uses TRBV4-2 and TRBJ2-1; D is uncertain. In DNA, the CDR3 is TGTGCCAGCAGCCAAGAAGAAGGGTTGGTTAATGAGCAGTTCTTC. Amino acids: CASSQEEGLVNEQFF.